This TCR beta chain was documented in a study of CD8+CD57+ T cells in acquired aplastic anemia. Study context: Sorted CD4+ and CD8+ cell DNA averaged roughly 3.2 ug.

Regarding the study as a whole: Between patients and controls, around 30 CD8+ CDR3 sequences were found in common.

All sequencing subjects had displayed CD8+CD57+ cell expansion on flow cytometry. Diagnosis of severe acquired aplastic anemia applied to all patients. The blood sampling took place in patients who had so far received no therapy. V lost 0 bases to trimming and J lost 2 bases, with 13 bases between them. The CDR3 contains 16 residues. Germline loops: CDR1 LNHDA, CDR2 SQIVND (reference sequence). This clonotype was counted ten times or more. The antigen is not known. The TCR beta profiling, which covered VDJ combination and CDR3 sequence, was carried out using genomic DNA as the template. TCRdb processed the reads anew with MiXCR; each CDR3 protein has one entry. Of 100,000 to 150,000 distinct CDR3 sequences in the sample, 30% to 45% were seen once.

The source of this sequence is a human donor with aplastic anemia. The J gene is TRBJ1-1, the V gene TRBV19; possibly TRBD1 for D (5 bases). The material sequenced was sorted CD4+, CD8+, or CD8+CD57+ T cells (not recorded which) from PBMCs. CDR3 protein: CASSIDRRGQNTEAFF. The CDR3 DNA is TGTGCCAGTAGTATAGATCGTCGGGGCCAAAACACTGAAGCTTTCTTT.